The clone carrying this T cell receptor beta chain was detected once. Its specificity is unknown. These data belong to a study of T cells in localized non-small cell lung cancer. Overall study findings and caveats: Maximal T cell clonality occurred in uninvolved adjacent lung, with tumor ranking below it. In adjacent lung, a median approximately 60 of the top 100 tumor clones were found.

Assay: immunoSEQ multiplex PCR; the TCRdb copy retains only in-frame clones and omits some. The repertoire consists of tens of thousands of clones, with about 92% occurring once and the leading ten covering about 1.9%. V gave up 7 bases and J gave up 2 bases; unmatched junction bases: 3. The V gene's germline CDR1 is LNHDA and CDR2 SQIVND (reference sequence). CDR3 size: 13 residues. J is TRBJ1-2 and V is TRBV19, with 8 nucleotides matching TRBD1. The source material was peripheral blood, sampled before any cancer treatment. This sequence originates from a female donor at least 60 years old with stage I lung adenocarcinoma. The CDR3 bases are TGTGCCAGTACGACAGGGGCAAACTATGGCTACACCTTC. This encodes CASTTGANYGYTF.